This T cell receptor beta chain was identified in a study of blood T cell repertoires in COVID-19. The wider study: Nucleic acid was either cDNA or gDNA, and it came from T cells, B-cell-depleted T cells, or PBMCs.

The CDR3 spans 14 residues. Profiled with immunoSEQ multiplex PCR; TCRdb holds only in-frame clones, not every one. The profile shows tens of thousands of clones, 75% to 85% of them singletons. The rearrangement links TRBV21-1 to TRBJ2-7; TRBD2, the D gene given by the table, was not confirmed from the DNA. TRBV21-1 is annotated as a pseudogene. The clonotype originates from a woman in her 70s with acute or convalescent COVID-19. Sequencing was done on a sample of peripheral blood. The CDR3 DNA is TGTGCCAGCAGCAAAGGCCTACTAGCGAGGGAGCAGTACTTC. Translation gives CASSKGLLAREQYF.